Described below is a single TCR beta chain sequence and its context. This CDR3 has 14 residues. V was shortened by 3 bases and J by 5 bases, with 14 bases between the two germline ends. CDR1 MDHEN and CDR2 SYDVKM come from the germline V gene. Original processing notes: Reference gene primer amplification gave estimated nucleated cell counts. TCRdb's table, derived via immunoSEQ multiplex PCR, lists solely in-frame clones and lacks some. V, J and clone size were drawn from that table, and D and trimming were deduced from the DNA. The sample has 250,000 or so clones, around nine tenths seen once. These data are taken from a study of blood T cell repertoires in COVID-19. Turning to the study itself: Nucleic acid was either cDNA or gDNA, and it came from T cells, B-cell-depleted T cells, or PBMCs.

Allocation to cohorts depended on clinical history reported by the participants. The recovered donors of Cohort 3 showed two negative PCRs, clearance, or symptom resolution. The rearrangement joins TRBV28 to TRBJ2-7; weak D call: TRBD1 (5 bases). This TCR derives from a young woman who had recovered from COVID-19. The sample consisted of PBMCs or T cells enriched from blood (not recorded which). CDR3 nucleotides: TGTGCCAGCAGTTTTCGCCAGGGCAGGAACGAGCAGTACTTC. Its translation is CASSFRQGRNEQYF.